This T cell receptor (beta chain) was sequenced for a study of T cells in Graves' hyperthyroidism and ophthalmopathy. TCR beta CDR3 regions were amplified from RNA. A set of HTBI primers served as the primers for a first-round RT-PCR of the TCR CDR3. Each CDR3 protein is one row after TCRdb ran MiXCR on the multiplex PCR reads. In the table there are a few hundred thousand distinct CDR3 sequences, 15% to 20% of which are singletons. Regarding the study as a whole: It was a median about seven months before onset that the model predicted ophthalmopathy.

This clonotype was seen many times. No antigen is known for it. The CDR3 covers 15 residues. Germline CDR1 and CDR2: SGHAT and FQNNGV. Trimming took off 5 bases at V and 0 bases at J, with 13 bases between the two ends. This receptor was identified in a woman aged 35 to 49 with Graves' ophthalmopathy. The V call is TRBV11-2, the J call TRBJ1-1; possible D gene TRBD1, 6 bases. What was sequenced was blood. CDR3 sequence: CASSRGGRLNTEAFF. CDR3 sequence (DNA): TGTGCCAGCAGCAGAGGGGGACGGTTGAACACTGAAGCTTTCTTT.